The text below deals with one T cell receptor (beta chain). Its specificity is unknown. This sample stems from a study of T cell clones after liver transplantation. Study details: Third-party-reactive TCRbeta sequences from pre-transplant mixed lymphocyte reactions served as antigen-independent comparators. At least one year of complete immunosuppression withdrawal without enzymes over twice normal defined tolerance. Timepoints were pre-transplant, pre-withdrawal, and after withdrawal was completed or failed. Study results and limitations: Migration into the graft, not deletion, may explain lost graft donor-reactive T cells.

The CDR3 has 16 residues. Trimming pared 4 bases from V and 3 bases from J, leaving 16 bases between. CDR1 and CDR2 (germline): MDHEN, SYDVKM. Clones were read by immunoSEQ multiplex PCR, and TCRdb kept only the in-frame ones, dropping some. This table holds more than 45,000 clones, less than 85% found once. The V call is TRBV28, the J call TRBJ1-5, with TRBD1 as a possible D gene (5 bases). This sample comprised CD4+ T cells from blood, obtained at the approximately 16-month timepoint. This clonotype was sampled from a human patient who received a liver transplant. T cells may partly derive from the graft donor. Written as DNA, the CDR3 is TGTGCCAGCAGTTCTTACAGGCCCGGGGCCAATCAGCCCCAGCATTTT. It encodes CASSSYRPGANQPQHF. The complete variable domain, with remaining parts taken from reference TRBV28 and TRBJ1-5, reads DVKVTQSSRYLVKRTGEKVFLECVQDMDHENMFWYRQDPGLGLRLIYFSYDVKMKEKGDIPEGYSVSREKKERFSLILESASTNQTSMYLCASSSYRPGANQPQHFGDGTRLSIL.